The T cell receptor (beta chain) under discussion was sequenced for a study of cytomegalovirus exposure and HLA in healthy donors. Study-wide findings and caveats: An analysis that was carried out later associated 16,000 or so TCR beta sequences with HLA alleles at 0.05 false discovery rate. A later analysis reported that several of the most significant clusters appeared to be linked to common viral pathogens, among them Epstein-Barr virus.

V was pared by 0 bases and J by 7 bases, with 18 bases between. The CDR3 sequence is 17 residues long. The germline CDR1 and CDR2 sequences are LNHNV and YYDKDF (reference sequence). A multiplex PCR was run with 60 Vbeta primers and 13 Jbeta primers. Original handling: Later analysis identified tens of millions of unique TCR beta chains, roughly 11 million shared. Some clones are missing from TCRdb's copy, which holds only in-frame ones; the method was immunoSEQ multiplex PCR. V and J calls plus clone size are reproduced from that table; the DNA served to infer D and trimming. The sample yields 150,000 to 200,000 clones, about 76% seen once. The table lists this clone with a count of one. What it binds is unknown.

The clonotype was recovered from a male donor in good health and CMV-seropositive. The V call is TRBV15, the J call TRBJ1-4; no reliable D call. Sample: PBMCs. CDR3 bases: TGTGCCACCAGCAGAGATCCCCCTCTATCGGGAGGTGAAAAACTGTTTTTT. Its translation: CATSRDPPLSGGEKLFF.